These T cell receptor beta chains were read from a single sample in a study of early T cells in non-severe SARS-CoV-2 infection. TCRdb independently ran MiXCR on the 5' RACE reads; one entry per CDR3 protein. The data show about 42,000 distinct CDR3 sequences, with less than 8.5% seen just once and approximately 4.5% held by the top ten. The source material was whole blood. These receptors were taken from an adult who was a healthcare worker with PCR-confirmed SARS-CoV-2 infection or an uninfected control (not recorded which). The conserved cysteine and the conserved F or W are not part of the CDR3 here. D genes are given only for firm matches.

TRBV5-6	TRBJ2-7	.	ASSWGTLYEQY
TRBV3-1	TRBJ2-3	TRBD2	ASSQEKTSRSTDTQY
TRBV12-3/TRBV12-4	TRBJ1-1	TRBD1	ASSLDRVGEAF
TRBV20-1	TRBJ2-2	TRBD2	SAIGTSGNTGELF
TRBV5-1	TRBJ1-1	.	ASSPTVQGDTEAF
TRBV27	TRBJ2-3	TRBD2	ASSPRGLAGGPQADTQY
TRBV13	TRBJ1-1	.	ASSLAGGRNTEAF
TRBV7-9	TRBJ2-7	.	ASSPREVEQY
TRBV20-1	TRBJ1-1	.	SANPDSNTEAF
TRBV6-5	TRBJ1-2	TRBD1	ASSPQGNSYGYT
TRBV12-3/TRBV12-4	TRBJ1-5	.	ASGGARNQPQH
TRBV20-1	TRBJ1-3	TRBD1	SAGDRARGNTIY
TRBV12-3/TRBV12-4	TRBJ2-1	.	ASSLVEGGDEQF
TRBV29-1	TRBJ2-3	.	SVVRASRRPDTQY
TRBV7-2	TRBJ2-5	.	ASSLARMQGGETQY
TRBV7-9	TRBJ2-6	TRBD1	ASRAGTDTGANVLT